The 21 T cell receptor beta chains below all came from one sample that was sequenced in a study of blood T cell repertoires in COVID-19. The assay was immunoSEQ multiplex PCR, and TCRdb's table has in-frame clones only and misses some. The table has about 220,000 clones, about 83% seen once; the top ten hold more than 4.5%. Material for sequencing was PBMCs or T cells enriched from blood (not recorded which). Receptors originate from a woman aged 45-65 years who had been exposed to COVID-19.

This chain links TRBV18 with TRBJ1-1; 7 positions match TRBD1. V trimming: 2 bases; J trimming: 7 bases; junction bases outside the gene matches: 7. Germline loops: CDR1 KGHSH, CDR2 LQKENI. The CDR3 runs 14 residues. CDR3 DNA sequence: TGTGCCAGCTCACCAAAAGCAGGGGGGCATGAAGCTTTCTTT. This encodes CASSPKAGGHEAFF.

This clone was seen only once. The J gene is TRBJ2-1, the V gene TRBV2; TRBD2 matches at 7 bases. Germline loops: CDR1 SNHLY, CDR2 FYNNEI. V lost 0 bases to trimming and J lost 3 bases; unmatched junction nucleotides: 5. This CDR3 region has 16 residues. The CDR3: CASSEARGGGYNEQFF. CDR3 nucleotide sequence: TGTGCCAGCAGTGAAGCGAGGGGCGGGGGCTACAATGAGCAGTTCTTC.

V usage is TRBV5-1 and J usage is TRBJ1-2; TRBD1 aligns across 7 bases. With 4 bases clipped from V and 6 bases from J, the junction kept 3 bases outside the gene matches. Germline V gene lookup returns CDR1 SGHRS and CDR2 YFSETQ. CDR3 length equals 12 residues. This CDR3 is CASSIGTDGYTF. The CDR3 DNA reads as TGCGCCAGCAGCATCGGGACAGATGGCTACACCTTC.

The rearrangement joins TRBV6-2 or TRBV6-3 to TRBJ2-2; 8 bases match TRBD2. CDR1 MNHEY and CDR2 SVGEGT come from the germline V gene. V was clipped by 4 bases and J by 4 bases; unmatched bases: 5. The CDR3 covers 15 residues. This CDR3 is CASSFTSGFTGELFF. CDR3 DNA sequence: TGTGCCAGCAGTTTTACTAGCGGATTCACCGGGGAGCTGTTTTTT.

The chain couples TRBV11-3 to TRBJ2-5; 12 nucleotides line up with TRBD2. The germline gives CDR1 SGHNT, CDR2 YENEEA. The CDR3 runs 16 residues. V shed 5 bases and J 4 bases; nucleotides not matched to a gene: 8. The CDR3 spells CASSTSTSGGRETQYF. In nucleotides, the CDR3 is TGTGCCAGCAGCACGTCGACTAGCGGGGGCAGAGAGACCCAGTACTTC.

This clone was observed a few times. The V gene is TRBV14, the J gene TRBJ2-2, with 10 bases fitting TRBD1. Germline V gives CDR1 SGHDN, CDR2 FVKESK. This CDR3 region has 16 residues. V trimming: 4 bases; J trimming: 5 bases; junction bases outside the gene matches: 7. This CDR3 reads CASSRHRGQGTGELFF. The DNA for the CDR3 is TGTGCCAGCAGCCGTCACCGGGGACAGGGGACCGGGGAGCTGTTTTTT.

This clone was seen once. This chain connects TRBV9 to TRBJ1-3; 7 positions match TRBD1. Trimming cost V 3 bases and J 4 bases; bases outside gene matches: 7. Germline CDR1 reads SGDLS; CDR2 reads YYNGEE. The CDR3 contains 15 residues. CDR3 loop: CASSAPQGSGNTIYF. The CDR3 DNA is TGTGCCAGCAGCGCTCCACAGGGGTCCGGAAACACCATATATTTT.

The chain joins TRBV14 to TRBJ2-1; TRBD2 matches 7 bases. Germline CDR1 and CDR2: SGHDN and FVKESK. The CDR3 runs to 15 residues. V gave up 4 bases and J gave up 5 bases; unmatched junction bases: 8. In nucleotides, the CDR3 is TGTGCCAGCAGCCTTTCGTGGGGACTACACAATGAGCAGTTCTTC. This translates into CASSLSWGLHNEQFF.

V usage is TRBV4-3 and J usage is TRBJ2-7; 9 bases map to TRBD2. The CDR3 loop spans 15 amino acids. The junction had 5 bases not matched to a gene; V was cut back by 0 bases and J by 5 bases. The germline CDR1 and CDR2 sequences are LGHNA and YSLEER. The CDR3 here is CASSQEASGDHEQYF. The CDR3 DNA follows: TGCGCCAGCAGCCAAGAGGCTAGCGGGGACCACGAGCAGTACTTC.

CDR3 sequence: CASSLNGLQEPQHF. The CDR3 DNA follows: TGTGCCAGCAGTTTAAATGGTCTTCAGGAGCCCCAGCATTTT. The J gene is TRBJ1-5, the V gene TRBV27; D not certain. V lost 2 bases to trimming and J lost 8 bases, with 13 bases between them. The CDR3 is 14 amino acids. Germline CDR1 is MNHEY and CDR2 is SMNVEV (reference sequence).

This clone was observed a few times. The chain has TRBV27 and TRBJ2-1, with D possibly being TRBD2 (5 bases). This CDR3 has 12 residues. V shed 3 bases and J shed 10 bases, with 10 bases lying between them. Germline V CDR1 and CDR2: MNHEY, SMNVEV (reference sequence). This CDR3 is CASSFSVGEQFF. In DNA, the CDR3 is TGTGCCAGCAGTTTTAGCGTAGGGGAGCAGTTCTTC.

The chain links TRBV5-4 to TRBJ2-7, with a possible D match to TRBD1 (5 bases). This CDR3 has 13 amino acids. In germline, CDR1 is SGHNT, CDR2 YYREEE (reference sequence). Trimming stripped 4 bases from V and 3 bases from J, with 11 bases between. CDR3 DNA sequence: TGTGCCAGCAGCCCTCCTGACAGCTACGAGCAGTACTTC. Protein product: CASSPPDSYEQYF.

CDR3 amino acids: CASSESRGLGNTIYF. The DNA for the CDR3 is TGTGCCAGCAGTGAATCAAGGGGGTTGGGAAACACCATATATTTT. The chain uses TRBV25-1 and TRBJ1-3; a weak D match, TRBD1 (6 bases). CDR1 and CDR2 from the germline V gene are MGHDK and SYGVNS. The CDR3 extends over 15 amino acids. Trimming removed 1 base from V and 4 bases from J, with 11 bases in between. The full variable domain, completed using reference TRBV25-1 and TRBJ1-3, is EADIYQTPRYLVIGTGKKITLECSQTMGHDKMYWYQQDPGMELHLIHYSYGVNSTEKGDLSSESTVSRIRTEHFPLTLESARPSHTSQYLCASSESRGLGNTIYFGEGSWLTVV.

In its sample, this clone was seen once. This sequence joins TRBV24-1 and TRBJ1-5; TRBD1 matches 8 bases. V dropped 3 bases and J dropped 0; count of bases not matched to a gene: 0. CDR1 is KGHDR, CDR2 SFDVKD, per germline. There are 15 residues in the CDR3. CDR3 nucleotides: TGTGCCACCAGTGATGGGACAGGTAGCAATCAGCCCCAGCATTTT. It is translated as CATSDGTGSNQPQHF.

As DNA, the CDR3 is TGTGCTAGTGGTTCCGGAGGGAGGGCTGAAGCTTTCTTT. Amino acids: CASGSGGRAEAFF. The chain combines TRBV12-5 with TRBJ1-1; D unclear. The CDR3 covers 13 residues. The V gene's germline CDR1 is LGHNT and CDR2 FRNRAP. With 4 bases removed from V and 6 bases from J, the gap between germline ends came to 12 bases.

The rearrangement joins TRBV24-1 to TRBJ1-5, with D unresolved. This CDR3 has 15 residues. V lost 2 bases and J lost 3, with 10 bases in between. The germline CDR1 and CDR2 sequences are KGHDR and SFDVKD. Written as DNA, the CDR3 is TGTGCCACCAGTGATTCTGGAGGGTTCAATCAGCCCCAGCATTTT. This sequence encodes CATSDSGGFNQPQHF.

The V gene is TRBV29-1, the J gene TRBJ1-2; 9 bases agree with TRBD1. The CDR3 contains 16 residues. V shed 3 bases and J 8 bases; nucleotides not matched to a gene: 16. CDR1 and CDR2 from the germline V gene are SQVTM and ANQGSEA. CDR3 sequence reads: CSVEGVGFRDREGYTF. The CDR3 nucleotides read TGCAGCGTTGAGGGGGTTGGATTTCGGGACAGGGAGGGCTACACCTTC.

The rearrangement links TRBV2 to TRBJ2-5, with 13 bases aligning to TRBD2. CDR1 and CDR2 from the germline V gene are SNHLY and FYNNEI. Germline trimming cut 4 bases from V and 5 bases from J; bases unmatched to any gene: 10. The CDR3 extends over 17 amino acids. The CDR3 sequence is CASSAWTSGGRGETQYF. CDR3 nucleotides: TGTGCCAGCAGTGCTTGGACTAGCGGGGGTCGGGGGGAGACCCAGTACTTC.

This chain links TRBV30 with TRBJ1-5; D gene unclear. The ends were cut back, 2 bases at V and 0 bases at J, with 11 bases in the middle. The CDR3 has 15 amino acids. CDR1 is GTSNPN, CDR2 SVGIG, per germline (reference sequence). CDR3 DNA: TGTGCCTGGAGTCCCTTGGGCCCTAGCAATCAGCCCCAGCATTTT. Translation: CAWSPLGPSNQPQHF.

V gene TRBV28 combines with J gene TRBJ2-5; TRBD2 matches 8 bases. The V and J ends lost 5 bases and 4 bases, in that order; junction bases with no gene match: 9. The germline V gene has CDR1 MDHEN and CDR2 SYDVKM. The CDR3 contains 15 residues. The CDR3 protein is CASSQTRGGLETQYF. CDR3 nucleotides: TGTGCCAGCAGTCAGACCCGGGGGGGCCTAGAGACCCAGTACTTC.

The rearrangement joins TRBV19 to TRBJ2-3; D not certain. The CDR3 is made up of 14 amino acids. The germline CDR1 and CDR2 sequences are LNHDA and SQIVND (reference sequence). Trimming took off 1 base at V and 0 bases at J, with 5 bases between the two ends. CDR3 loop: CASSIGASTDTQYF. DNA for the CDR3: TGTGCCAGTAGTATAGGGGCGAGCACAGATACGCAGTATTTT.